One and the same sample provided the 12 T cell receptor beta chains below, sequenced in a study of blood T cells in healthy people across ages. A second PCR, run for roughly 7 to 11 cycles, used a sample-barcoded 5' primer plus a J-beta primer mix. TCRdb re-called the 5' RACE reads with MiXCR, one entry per CDR3 protein. The sample lists 850,000 to 950,000 distinct CDR3 sequences, more than 25% seen once, with 15% to 20% in the top ten. Source material: blood. All receptors come from a woman of 80 years or more in good health.

This clonotype was found many times. The chain employs TRBV24-1 and TRBJ2-3; 11 bases fit TRBD2. The V gene end was trimmed by 5 bases and the J gene end by 5 bases; junction bases not matched to a gene: 5. Germline CDR1 and CDR2: KGHDR and SFDVKD. The CDR3 has 15 amino acids. The CDR3 region is CATSVPSGGRDTQYF. CDR3 coding DNA: TGTGCCACCAGTGTCCCTAGCGGGGGGAGAGATACGCAGTATTTT.

This chain uses TRBV4-3 with TRBJ1-2; possible D gene TRBD1, 6 bases. The CDR3 contains 15 residues. Trimming removed 0 bases at V and 4 bases at J, with 12 bases between. Looked up from germline, CDR1 is LGHNA and CDR2 is YSLEER. CDR3 residues: CASSQDPGEVYGYTF. The CDR3 nucleotides read TGCGCCAGCAGCCAAGACCCAGGGGAAGTCTATGGCTACACCTTC.

The chain is built from TRBV6-6 and TRBJ2-5; a weak D match, TRBD2 (8 bases). The germline V and J ends were trimmed by 11 bases and 4 bases, with 20 bases remaining between them. Per the germline V gene, CDR1 is MNHNY and CDR2 is SVGAGI (reference sequence). The CDR3 extends over 14 amino acids. The DNA of the CDR3 is TGTGCCGAAGGCGAGGGGGCGGGGGGAGAGACCCAGTACTTC. Protein: CAEGEGAGGETQYF.

This clonotype was seen at least ten times. The chain recombines TRBV12-3 or TRBV12-4 with TRBJ2-1; tentative D call: TRBD1 (6 bases). V lost 6 bases and J 5 bases, leaving 11 bases between the germline ends. The CDR3 is 13 residues long. The CDR3 sequence: CASRSRGNNEQFF. In DNA, the CDR3 is TGTGCCAGCAGGTCCAGGGGAAACAATGAGCAGTTCTTC.

This clonotype was recorded once. This sequence joins TRBV6-5 and TRBJ2-5; D is possibly TRBD2 (6 bases). Germline V CDR1 and CDR2: MNHEY, SVGAGI. This CDR3 contains 12 residues. Trimming took off 6 bases at V and 11 bases at J, with 16 bases between the two ends. The CDR3 protein is CASSSRRDGQYF. The CDR3 bases are TGTGCCAGCAGCTCCCGGAGGGATGGGCAGTACTTC.

The sample holds many counts of this clonotype. V and J are TRBV3-1 and TRBJ2-1; possible D gene TRBD2, 6 bases. V lost 0 bases and J 8 bases, leaving 17 bases between the germline ends. Germline V gene sequence: CDR1 LGHDT, CDR2 YNNKEL (reference sequence). CDR3 length: 16 amino acids. CDR3 sequence: CASSQEGTLSPDEQFF. The CDR3 region has the DNA TGTGCCAGCAGCCAAGAGGGGACTCTCTCCCCCGATGAGCAGTTCTTC.

The chain carries TRBV29-1 and TRBJ2-4; 10 bases are a match to TRBD1. The end of the DNA fits TRBJ2-7 better, so the J call may be wrong. The CDR3 loop spans 12 amino acids. The germline V gene encodes CDR1 SQVTM and CDR2 ANQGSEA. This chain's CDR3 is CSGQGAENEQYF. CDR3 DNA sequence: TGCAGCGGACAGGGGGCGGAAAACGAGCAGTACTTC.

This rearrangement joins TRBV12-3 or TRBV12-4 to TRBJ2-4; D is unclear. The J call may be faulty, since TRBJ2-7 better matches the DNA end. The CDR3 has 15 amino acids. The CDR3 DNA follows: TGTGCCAGCAGTTTGTCGCGGCACCTGTACTACGAGCAGTACTTC. Residues: CASSLSRHLYYEQYF.

This rearrangement joins TRBV20-1 to TRBJ2-3; 10 bases match TRBD2. CDR1 DFQATT and CDR2 SNEGSKA come from the germline V gene (reference sequence). V gave up 0 bases and J gave up 5 bases; unmatched junction bases: 5. The CDR3 has 15 amino acids. The CDR3 region is CSAREGSGGQDTQYF. The CDR3 nucleotides read TGCAGTGCTAGAGAAGGTAGCGGGGGGCAAGATACGCAGTATTTT.

This clonotype has a handful of counts. J is TRBJ1-1 and V is TRBV3-1; D remains ambiguous. V shed 2 bases and J shed 7 bases, with 8 bases lying between them. The germline gives CDR1 LGHDT, CDR2 YNNKEL (reference sequence). The CDR3 totals 12 residues. CDR3 sequence reads: CASSQTASEAFF. The CDR3 bases are TGTGCCAGCAGCCAAACCGCCAGTGAAGCTTTCTTT. The whole variable domain, filled in from reference TRBV3-1 and TRBJ1-1, reads DTAVSQTPKYLVTQMGNDKSIKCEQNLGHDTMYWYKQDSKKFLKIMFSYNNKELIINETVPNRFSPKSPDKAHLNLHINSLELGDSAVYFCASSQTASEAFFGQGTRLTVV.

There are many counts of this clonotype. Here the CDR3 DNA reads TGCAGTGCTAGAAGCCCCTTTGAGGGTTATGGCTACACCTTC. Residues: CSARSPFEGYGYTF. V usage is TRBV20-1 and J usage is TRBJ1-2; D not certain. V gave up 2 bases and J gave up 5 bases, with 15 bases separating them. Looked up from germline, CDR1 is DFQATT and CDR2 is SNEGSKA (reference sequence). The CDR3 is made up of 14 amino acids.

This chain joins TRBV27 and TRBJ2-1, with D perhaps given as TRBD1 or TRBD2 (5 bases each). Germline CDR1 is MNHEY and CDR2 is SMNVEV (reference sequence). The CDR3 is 15 residues long. The V and J ends lost 5 bases and 7 bases respectively, with 18 bases between them. Here the CDR3 DNA reads TGTGCCAGCAGTCCCACGGGGCCCCGATTTAATGAGCAGTTCTTC. Amino acid sequence: CASSPTGPRFNEQFF.